This is a list of T cell receptor beta chains from one sample in a study of cytomegalovirus exposure and HLA in healthy donors. Some clones are missing from TCRdb's copy, which holds only in-frame ones; the method was immunoSEQ multiplex PCR. The table lists under 200,000 clones, 70% to 90% of them singletons. The specimen was PBMCs. Source of these receptors: a woman in her 30s in good health and CMV-seronegative. Each CDR3 is given without its conserved first and last residue. Fields, in order: CDR3 protein, D gene, J gene, V gene. D genes are given only for firm matches.

ASSLSRTGTGELF,NA,TRBJ2-2,TRBV5-1
ASSDRADSQPQH,TRBD1,TRBJ1-5,TRBV6-1
ASSSGTGVRGYT,TRBD1,TRBJ1-2,TRBV6-5
ASRRDSSTDTQY,NA,TRBJ2-3,TRBV27
ASSQEKNFGGTEAF,NA,TRBJ1-1,TRBV4-3
ASSFLAGATANYGYT,NA,TRBJ1-2,TRBV5-8
ASSLRPGPLH,NA,TRBJ1-6,TRBV7-2
ASSPGAGAAYEQY,TRBD2,TRBJ2-7,TRBV7-2
ASSLGQTNTGELF,TRBD1,TRBJ2-2,TRBV11-2
ASSQDGGVNEQF,NA,TRBJ2-1,TRBV4-2
ASSQVAGEQY,TRBD2,TRBJ2-7,TRBV4-3
ASKGTAQSYEQY,TRBD1,TRBJ2-7,TRBV6-1
ASSYDGSSYNEQF,NA,TRBJ2-1,TRBV27
ASSPRTGNTEAF,TRBD1,TRBJ1-1,TRBV5-4
ASSKEGDRDKDEQY,NA,TRBJ2-7,TRBV21-1
ATSRDVAGAETQY,NA,TRBJ2-5,TRBV15
ASRQGVGYNEQF,NA,TRBJ2-1,TRBV6-5
ASSPGRGGTGELF,NA,TRBJ2-2,TRBV5-1